Included here is one TCR beta chain sequence, with context. Its antigen is still unknown. One junction end does not reproduce the germline sequence, and a read error may be involved. This sample is drawn from a study of regulatory T cells in long-lasting Graves disease. Points from the study as a whole: Persistent Graves' patients possessed reduced TCR diversity relative to recently diagnosed ones.

Arm-PCR of CDR3 regions and iRepertoire HTBI primers were used to build TCR beta libraries. As processed by the authors: The study identified roughly 59 TRBV and 13 to 15 TRBJ segments across samples. One entry per CDR3 protein results from TCRdb running MiXCR on the multiplex PCR reads. These V and J calls are TCRdb output, not the study's own analysis. The profile shows roughly 430,000 distinct CDR3 sequences, roughly 17% of them singletons. The CDR3 loop spans 15 amino acids. CDR1 MNHNS and CDR2 SASEGT come from the germline V gene. Documented time point: newly diagnosed GD, antithyroid drugs for less than 3 months. Following extraction of RNA from PBMCs, that RNA was used to make the TCR library. Separately, the same data were catalogued under a study of T cells in Graves' hyperthyroidism and ophthalmopathy.

The receptor's source is a woman in her twenties or thirties with Graves disease. Sequenced material: peripheral blood mononuclear cells (PBMCs), taken at new diagnosis, from a patient treated with antithyroid drugs. The chain couples TRBV6-1 to TRBJ2-1; D is uncertain. Written as DNA, the CDR3 is TGTGCCAGCAGTCTAATCGCGAGTTCCTTCGATGAGCAGCTCTTC. Its translation: CASSLIASSFDEQLF.